One sample yielded the 29 T cell receptor beta chains listed below, sequenced in a study of blood T cell repertoires in COVID-19. Profiled with immunoSEQ multiplex PCR; TCRdb holds only in-frame clones, not every one. The sample has some 290,000 clones, 90% seen once; the top ten hold roughly 1%. Sequencing used peripheral blood. These receptor sequences come from a woman aged 40 to 50 with COVID-19, enrolled during active disease.

J is TRBJ1-1 and V is TRBV6-6; tentatively, D is TRBD1 (5 bases). CDR1 and CDR2 (germline): MNHNY, SVGAGI (reference sequence). Between the trimmed V and J ends, which lost 8 bases and 0 bases, there was a span of 10 bases. The CDR3 spans 13 residues. DNA for the CDR3: TGTGCCAGCGAGACAGTCCTGAACACTGAAGCTTTCTTT. This sequence encodes CASETVLNTEAFF.

The count of this clone is one. V usage is TRBV28 and J usage is TRBJ1-2, with D hard to call. Trimming took off 6 bases at V and 5 bases at J, with 10 bases between the two ends. From germline, CDR1 is MDHEN and CDR2 SYDVKM. The CDR3 extends over 12 amino acids. The CDR3 loop reads CASRGSGYGYTF. DNA of the CDR3: TGTGCCAGCAGGGGGAGTGGGTATGGCTACACCTTC.

The chain employs TRBV7-3 and TRBJ2-1, with D tentatively TRBD2 (6 bases). Trimming shortened V by 2 bases and J by 4 bases, and 9 bases separated the two germline ends. The V gene's germline CDR1 is SGHTA and CDR2 FQGTGA. The CDR3 has 14 residues. The CDR3 DNA sequence: TGTGCCAGCAGCTTAGCGGGGAGTTACAATGAGCAGTTCTTC. It specifies CASSLAGSYNEQFF.

The J gene is TRBJ2-7, the V gene TRBV19; 8 positions match TRBD1. CDR3 length equals 15 residues. The germline CDR1 and CDR2 sequences are LNHDA and SQIVND (reference sequence). V dropped 3 bases and J dropped 0; count of bases not matched to a gene: 4. The CDR3 DNA reads TGTGCCAGTAGTATTTTAACAGGGGGCTCCTACGAGCAGTACTTC. Translating it yields CASSILTGGSYEQYF.

This sequence joins TRBV7-2 and TRBJ2-1; 7 bases match TRBD2. Trimming cost V 6 bases and J 6 bases; bases outside gene matches: 5. CDR3 length: 13 residues. CDR1 and CDR2 from the germline V gene are SGHTA and FQGNSA. The CDR3 DNA reads TGTGCCAGCAGGATTCGACTAGCCAATGAGCAGTTCTTC. Residues: CASRIRLANEQFF.

The chain is built from TRBV28 and TRBJ1-2; D is uncertain. V lost 5 bases and J 5 bases, leaving 18 bases between the germline ends. Germline V gene data show CDR1 as MDHEN and CDR2 as SYDVKM. This CDR3 spans 15 amino acids. The DNA for the CDR3 is TGTGCCAGCAGTCTCTGGGGAGGTTCCGGTTATGGCTACACCTTC. Amino acids: CASSLWGGSGYGYTF.

This chain links TRBV6-5 with TRBJ2-7; 9 bases line up with TRBD1. The V segment lost 7 bases and the J segment 5 bases; nucleotides outside the gene matches: 12. Germline CDR1 MNHEY, CDR2 SVGAGI. The CDR3 is 15 amino acids. The CDR3 spells CASIPGTGLFHEQYF. CDR3 bases: TGTGCCAGCATCCCTGGGACAGGGCTATTCCACGAGCAGTACTTC.

The CDR3 spells CATSRGQGRSEAFF. The CDR3 DNA sequence: TGTGCCACCAGCAGAGGACAGGGTCGGAGTGAAGCTTTCTTT. The rearrangement joins TRBV15 to TRBJ1-1; 7 bases agree with TRBD1. Germline CDR1 and CDR2: LNHNV and YYDKDF (reference sequence). This CDR3 contains 14 residues. J was trimmed by 7 bases and V by 1 base; bases with no gene match: 6. Full variable domain (missing parts from reference TRBV15 and TRBJ1-1): DAMVIQNPRYQVTQFGKPVTLSCSQTLNHNVMYWYQQKSSQAPKLLFHYYDKDFNNEADTPDNFQSRRPNTSFCFLDIRSPGLGDTAMYLCATSRGQGRSEAFFGQGTRLTVV.

For this clone: The identical CDR3 is also encoded by other nucleotide sequences in the sample. The gene calls are TRBV19 and TRBJ1-5; the D gene is possibly TRBD1 (5 bases). This CDR3 spans 15 amino acids. The V end lost 3 bases, the J end lost 6 bases, and 15 bases lay between the germline ends. Germline V CDR1 and CDR2: LNHDA, SQIVND (reference sequence). The DNA for the CDR3 is TGTGCCAGTAGTATCGGGGGAAGAAGAGGTCAGCCCCAGCATTTT. Protein sequence: CASSIGGRRGQPQHF. The full variable domain, completed using reference TRBV19 and TRBJ1-5, is DGGITQSPKYLFRKEGQNVTLSCEQNLNHDAMYWYRQDPGQGLRLIYYSQIVNDFQKGDIAEGYSVSREKKESFPLTVTSAQKNPTAFYLCASSIGGRRGQPQHFGDGTRLSIL.

This clone showed up just once. The chain joins TRBV7-3 to TRBJ2-2; 10 nucleotides match TRBD2. With 4 bases clipped from V and 6 bases from J, the junction kept 11 bases outside the gene matches. This CDR3 is built from 17 residues. Germline values: CDR1 SGHTA, CDR2 FQGTGA. The DNA of the CDR3 is TGTGCCAGCAGCTCAGGAGGGCTAGCGGGGGCAGCCGGGGAGCTGTTTTTT. Amino acids: CASSSGGLAGAAGELFF.

This chain uses TRBV9 with TRBJ2-6, with D maybe TRBD2 (5 bases). Germline V gene data show CDR1 as SGDLS and CDR2 as YYNGEE. CDR3 size: 16 residues. The ends were cut back, 2 bases at V and 0 bases at J, with 9 bases in the middle. The CDR3 DNA reads as TGTGCCAGCAGCGTTGGGAGCAACTCTGGGGCCAACGTCCTGACTTTC. Its translation: CASSVGSNSGANVLTF.

The genes are TRBV18 and TRBJ1-1, with 8 bases fitting TRBD1. The germline V gene encodes CDR1 KGHSH and CDR2 LQKENI. Trimming cost V 2 bases and J 0 bases; bases outside gene matches: 5. This CDR3 is 16 amino acids long. The CDR3 sequence is CASSPRSTGVNTEAFF. CDR3 DNA sequence: TGTGCCAGCTCACCAAGATCGACAGGGGTGAACACTGAAGCTTTCTTT. Variable domain in full (rest from reference TRBV18 and TRBJ1-1): NAGVMQNPRHLVRRRGQEARLRCSPMKGHSHVYWYRQLPEEGLKFMVYLQKENIIDESGMPKERFSAEFPKEGPSILRIQQVVRGDSAAYFCASSPRSTGVNTEAFFGQGTRLTVV.

J is TRBJ1-2 and V is TRBV5-6; 7 bases fit TRBD1. Germline V gene lookup returns CDR1 SGHDT and CDR2 YYEEEE. This CDR3 region has 15 residues. V was clipped by 7 bases and J by 4 bases; unmatched bases: 13. The CDR3: CASGTTDRLFYGYTF. The CDR3 nucleotides are TGTGCCAGCGGCACGACGGACAGGTTGTTCTATGGCTACACCTTC.

The chain is built from TRBV3-1 (or the pseudogene TRBV3-2) and TRBJ1-5, with D hard to call. With 4 bases removed from V and 2 bases from J, the gap between germline ends came to 12 bases. Germline V gene data show CDR1 as LGHDT and CDR2 as YNNKEL (reference sequence). CDR3 length: 15 residues. The chain's CDR3 is CASSPRVEGNQPQHF. Here the CDR3 DNA reads TGTGCCAGCAGCCCCCGGGTCGAAGGCAATCAGCCCCAGCATTTT.

The rearrangement joins TRBV30 to TRBJ1-2; D ambiguous. CDR1 GTSNPN and CDR2 SVGIG come from the germline V gene (reference sequence). Trimming left V 8 bases short and J 4 bases short, with 14 bases between. CDR3 length: 12 amino acids. The CDR3 spells CAERGRIYGYTF. The CDR3 DNA sequence: TGTGCCGAACGAGGGCGGATCTATGGCTACACCTTC.

As DNA, the CDR3 is TGTGCCAGTAGTATTTCGACAGGGGACTACGAGCAGTACTTC. Amino acid sequence: CASSISTGDYEQYF. The rearrangement links TRBV19 to TRBJ2-7; 8 bases are shared with TRBD1. J gave up 3 bases and V 3 bases, and 4 bases lay outside the gene matches. This CDR3 has 14 residues. Per germline, CDR1 LNHDA and CDR2 SQIVND (reference sequence).

A word on this clone: One end of the junction does not line up with germline, which may come from a read error. This sequence joins TRBV6-2 or TRBV6-3 and TRBJ2-2; no firm D call. This CDR3 has 14 amino acids. Germline CDR1 reads MNHEY; CDR2 reads SVGEGT. The CDR3, as DNA: TGTGCCAGCACTTACCCAGATAACACCGGGGAGCTGTTTTTT. Its translation is CASTYPDNTGELFF.

The chain joins TRBV2 to TRBJ1-1; D ambiguous. The CDR3 has 12 amino acids. V was clipped by 10 bases and J by 3 bases, with 12 bases between them. In germline, CDR1 is SNHLY, CDR2 FYNNEI. CDR3 loop: CATMEGYTEAFF. The CDR3 DNA reads as TGTGCCACCATGGAGGGTTACACTGAAGCTTTCTTT.

The chain joins TRBV9 to TRBJ2-1; TRBD2 matches at 12 bases. V shed 3 bases and J 6 bases; nucleotides not matched to a gene: 4. Germline CDR1 reads SGDLS; CDR2 reads YYNGEE. CDR3 length: 15 residues. The CDR3: CASSATGLAGNEQFF. DNA for the CDR3: TGTGCCAGCAGCGCAACGGGACTAGCGGGCAATGAGCAGTTCTTC.

The chain has TRBV5-1 and TRBJ2-2; 8 nucleotides match TRBD1. The CDR3 is 13 residues long. V trimming: 3 bases; J trimming: 5 bases; junction bases outside the gene matches: 0. CDR1 SGHRS and CDR2 YFSETQ come from the germline V gene. The CDR3, as DNA: TGCGCCAGCAGCTGGACAGGGACCGGGGAGCTGTTTTTT. Translation gives CASSWTGTGELFF.

The chain carries TRBV6-2 or TRBV6-3 and TRBJ1-5; unclear D gene. The CDR3 contains 17 residues. Looked up from germline, CDR1 is MNHEY and CDR2 is SVGEGT. Trimming cost V 4 bases and J 1 base, with 17 bases left between them. CDR3 in amino acids: CASSSPGSTWSNQPQHF. Written as DNA, the CDR3 is TGTGCCAGCAGTTCCCCCGGGTCTACCTGGAGCAATCAGCCCCAGCATTTT.

This clone was picked up one time. This chain joins TRBV6-2 or TRBV6-3 and TRBJ2-7; TRBD1 matches 7 bases. The CDR3 spans 14 residues. J lost 6 bases, V lost 2 bases, and 7 bases had no gene match. CDR1 MNHEY and CDR2 SVGEGT come from the germline V gene. The CDR3 here is CASSYDRVVAEQYF. The CDR3 DNA reads as TGTGCCAGCAGTTACGACAGGGTGGTTGCCGAGCAGTACTTC.

The chain uses TRBV5-1 and TRBJ2-7, with D possibly matching TRBD1 (5 bases). Germline values: CDR1 SGHRS, CDR2 YFSETQ. CDR3 length: 14 amino acids. Trimming shortened V by 4 bases and J by 7 bases, and 18 bases separated the two germline ends. For the CDR3, the DNA is TGCGCCAGCAGCATGAATACGCATCCAGGGGAGCAGTACTTC. Residues: CASSMNTHPGEQYF.

The rearrangement links TRBV5-1 to TRBJ1-1; D is unclear. The V gene lost 0 bases and the J gene lost 4 bases, with 13 bases spanning the gap. CDR1 is SGHRS, CDR2 YFSETQ, per germline. CDR3 length: 15 residues. CDR3 DNA: TGCGCCAGCAGCTTGGGGACGGCTCGGGGCACTGAAGCTTTCTTT. Protein sequence: CASSLGTARGTEAFF. The full variable domain, completed using reference TRBV5-1 and TRBJ1-1, is KAGVTQTPRYLIKTRGQQVTLSCSPISGHRSVSWYQQTPGQGLQFLFEYFSETQRNKGNFPGRFSGRQFSNSRSEMNVSTLELGDSALYLCASSLGTARGTEAFFGQGTRLTVV.

The J gene is TRBJ1-2, the V gene TRBV5-1; 8 positions match TRBD1. V shed 5 bases and J 5 bases; nucleotides not matched to a gene: 8. This CDR3 comprises 14 residues. The germline V gene has CDR1 SGHRS and CDR2 YFSETQ. The CDR3 region is CASSSDRGPYGYTF. The CDR3 DNA sequence: TGCGCCAGCAGTTCCGACAGGGGCCCTTATGGCTACACCTTC.

The gene calls are TRBV5-4 and TRBJ1-5; D is unclear. The CDR3 is made up of 17 amino acids. The germline V gene encodes CDR1 SGHNT and CDR2 YYREEE (reference sequence). V was cut by 2 bases and J by 7 bases, with 22 bases left in between. CDR3 sequence reads: CASSFAGVSGDEQPQHF. In DNA, the CDR3 is TGTGCCAGCAGCTTTGCCGGGGTTAGCGGGGATGAACAGCCCCAGCATTTT. Full variable domain (missing parts from reference TRBV5-4 and TRBJ1-5): ETGVTQSPTHLIKTRGQQVTLRCSSQSGHNTVSWYQQALGQGPQFIFQYYREEENGRGNFPPRFSGLQFPNYSSELNVNALELDDSALYLCASSFAGVSGDEQPQHFGDGTRLSIL.

This clone occurred once. The V call is TRBV7-9, the J call TRBJ1-2; D is uncertain. The germline CDR1 and CDR2 sequences are SEHNR and FQNEAQ (reference sequence). The V end was cut by 5 bases, the J end by 4 bases, with 11 bases between. The CDR3 spans 13 residues. The CDR3 is CASSTGSGYGYTF. CDR3 sequence (DNA): TGTGCCAGCAGCACGGGATCGGGCTATGGCTACACCTTC.

J is TRBJ1-1 and V is TRBV10-3, with D perhaps matching TRBD1 (6 bases). This CDR3 has 13 amino acids. Deletions cut 11 bases from V and 6 bases from J, with 19 bases between. Germline lookup yields CDR1 ENHRY and CDR2 SYGVKD. In nucleotides, the CDR3 is TGTGCCGTCCAAAGACAGGTTGAGTCTGAAGCTTTCTTT. It is translated as CAVQRQVESEAFF.

The rearrangement uses TRBV6-2 or TRBV6-3 and TRBJ2-7, with 9 bases matching TRBD2. The germline V gene encodes CDR1 MNHEY and CDR2 SVGEGT. The CDR3 contains 16 residues. V gave up 4 bases and J gave up 0 bases; unmatched junction bases: 7. The DNA of the CDR3 is TGTGCCAGCAGTTCCAGCGGGGGGCCCCTCTCCTACGAGCAGTACTTC. Residues: CASSSSGGPLSYEQYF.